The sequence of this T cell receptor (beta chain) was determined in a study of cytomegalovirus exposure and HLA in healthy donors. Study results and caveats: It was 150 to 200 TCR beta chains that were listed as cytomegalovirus-associated. The classifier, whose performance was assessed in both the original and validation cohorts, reportedly diagnosed cytomegalovirus status with high specificity and sensitivity.

As for this clone: No antigen is known for it.

Repertoires were generated with immunoSEQ multiplex PCR, while TCRdb's copy carries only in-frame clones and drops some. The table records around 150,000 clones, approximately 89% of them present only once. Separate from the 666-subject first cohort, the roughly 120-subject validation cohort was the one that the donors belonged to. CDR1 is SGHVS, CDR2 FNYEAQ, per germline. Trimming stripped 3 bases from V and 5 bases from J, with 7 bases between. The CDR3 loop spans 12 amino acids. The chain has TRBV7-6 and TRBJ2-5; possible D gene TRBD1, 6 bases. Sequenced material: PBMCs. The TCR was taken from a man in his late teens or twenties in good health and CMV-seronegative. For the CDR3, the DNA is TGTGCCAGCAGCTTGAGGGGGGAGACCCAGTACTTC. Translated: CASSLRGETQYF.